The 12 T cell receptor beta chains below all came from one sample that was sequenced in a study of blood T cell repertoires in COVID-19. Sequenced by immunoSEQ multiplex PCR; TCRdb stores in-frame clones only, minus some. Seen here are approximately 190,000 clones, 85% to 90% observed once, and the top ten hold 20% to 25%. Sequencing input: PBMCs or T cells enriched from blood (not recorded which). The receptors were gathered from a woman between 40 and 55 years old in a cohort exposed to, infected with or recovered from COVID-19 (not recorded which).

V gene TRBV7-9 combines with J gene TRBJ2-1; 7 bases agree with TRBD2. Losses at the gene ends were 3 bases for V and 1 base for J; bases not matched to a gene: 3. The germline CDR1 and CDR2 sequences are SEHNR and FQNEAQ (reference sequence). This CDR3 has 15 amino acids. The CDR3 coding sequence is TGTGCCAGCAGCTTGGCGGGAGTTTCCTACAATGAGCAGTTCTTC. Translating it yields CASSLAGVSYNEQFF.

The genes are TRBV7-2 and TRBJ1-3; TRBD1 matches at 7 bases. This CDR3 is built from 15 residues. V gave up 5 bases and J gave up 8 bases; unmatched junction bases: 12. Germline V gene sequence: CDR1 SGHTA, CDR2 FQGNSA. The chain's CDR3 is CASSAPGQSFDTIYF. The CDR3 DNA follows: TGTGCCAGCAGCGCTCCGGGACAGAGCTTCGACACCATATATTTT.

The count of this clone is one. The chain carries TRBV4-3 and TRBJ1-4, with 8 bases matching TRBD1. The CDR3 totals 14 residues. After removal of 2 bases from V and 8 bases from J, the junction contained 4 bases not matched to a gene. CDR1 and CDR2 (germline): LGHNA, YSLEER. The CDR3 spells CASSQQGAGEKLFF. Written as DNA, the CDR3 is TGCGCCAGCAGCCAACAGGGGGCGGGGGAAAAACTGTTTTTT.

The chain has TRBV5-8 and TRBJ2-7; TRBD2 might be the D (5 bases). The V end was cut by 4 bases, the J end by 0 bases, with 8 bases between. Germline-derived CDR1 and CDR2 are SGHTS and YDEGEE. The CDR3 is 13 amino acids. The CDR3 nucleotides read TGTGCCAGCAGCCTGACTATCTCCTACGAGCAGTACTTC. It encodes CASSLTISYEQYF.

This clone was detected a few times. The rearrangement uses TRBV25-1 and TRBJ2-1; a possible D gene is TRBD1 (5 bases). Germline CDR1 MGHDK, CDR2 SYGVNS. V was cut by 4 bases and J by 7 bases, with 17 bases left in between. The CDR3 covers 15 residues. For the CDR3, the DNA is TGTGCCAGCAGTGGGGTCAGGGTCCCACAGAATGAGCAGTTCTTC. This codes for CASSGVRVPQNEQFF.

V gene TRBV10-1 combines with J gene TRBJ1-5, with 10 nucleotides matching TRBD1. Looked up from germline, CDR1 is WNHNN and CDR2 is SYGVQD (reference sequence). This CDR3 spans 19 amino acids. The V and J ends lost 11 bases and 2 bases, in that order; junction bases with no gene match: 21. This chain's CDR3 is CALGTGVRVALRRNQPQHF. CDR3 nucleotides: TGCGCCTTAGGGACAGGGGTTAGGGTAGCCTTAAGGCGCAATCAGCCCCAGCATTTT.

CDR3 region: CASSESRAGEAFF. CDR3 nucleotide sequence: TGCGCCAGCAGTGAGTCAAGGGCGGGAGAAGCTTTCTTT. The chain combines TRBV10-1 with TRBJ1-1; no definite D call. V shed 0 bases and J shed 8 bases, with 10 bases lying between them. The length of the CDR3 is 13 residues. Germline V gives CDR1 WNHNN, CDR2 SYGVQD (reference sequence).

This chain joins TRBV7-2 and TRBJ2-3; TRBD1 matches at 10 bases. The CDR3 has 15 amino acids. Trimming cost V 4 bases and J 5 bases; bases outside gene matches: 6. Per germline, CDR1 SGHTA and CDR2 FQGNSA. CDR3 in DNA: TGTGCCAGCAGCTCCCTCCGGGACAGGGGAGATACGCAGTATTTT. Encoded protein: CASSSLRDRGDTQYF.

This rearrangement joins TRBV20-1 to TRBJ2-7, with unresolved D. V was clipped by 3 bases and J by 0 bases, with 12 bases between them. The germline V gene encodes CDR1 DFQATT and CDR2 SNEGSKA (reference sequence). This CDR3 has 14 amino acids. The CDR3 spells CSASHRRSSYEQYF. CDR3 DNA: TGCAGTGCTAGTCACCGGAGAAGCTCCTACGAGCAGTACTTC.

CDR3 in DNA: TGTGCCAGCAGCCAAGAGCCGGGAAGGGATTCACCCCTCCACTTT. Translation gives CASSQEPGRDSPLHF. V gene TRBV4-2 combines with J gene TRBJ1-6, with D unresolved. The V gene lost 0 bases and the J gene lost 8 bases, with 11 bases spanning the gap. CDR3 length equals 15 residues. Germline lookup yields CDR1 LGHNA and CDR2 YNFKEQ.

This clone was detected a few times. J is TRBJ2-7 and V is TRBV6-2 or TRBV6-3; the match to TRBD1 covers 9 bases. The junction had 8 bases not matched to a gene; V was cut back by 5 bases and J by 0 bases. The CDR3 has 16 amino acids. Germline V lookup: CDR1 MNHEY, CDR2 SVGEGT. The CDR3 bases are TGTGCCAGCAGTACCCGGGGACAGGGATTCTCCTACGAGCAGTACTTC. This encodes CASSTRGQGFSYEQYF.

Notes on this clone: An end of the junction differs from the germline gene, which may be a read error. This sequence joins TRBV7-8 and TRBJ1-5, with D possibly TRBD1 on 5 matching bases. Germline CDR1 and CDR2: SGHVS and FQNEAQ. This CDR3 region has 13 residues. CDR3 protein: CATSGGFTQPQHF. The CDR3 DNA is TGTGCCACCAGCGGGGGGTTTACCCAGCCCCAGCATTTT.